What follows are 11 T cell receptor beta chains derived from one specimen sequenced in a study of response to subunit inactivated influenza vaccine. TCRdb processed the RT-PCR reads anew with MiXCR; each CDR3 protein has one entry. The table lists about 540,000 distinct CDR3 sequences, around 21% of them singletons. These data also formed part of another study, on T cells expressing NK-cell markers. This second study notes: What made the TCR beta cDNA was 5'RACE template switching with UMIs.

Sequencing used CD4+ T cells sorted from PBMCs, obtained roughly 12 days after vaccination. These receptors were collected from a man aged 45-65 years who received an inactivated influenza vaccine.

Many counts were recorded for this clonotype. The chain is built from TRBV7-9 and TRBJ2-1; TRBD2 agrees at 14 bases. Trimming cost V 2 bases and J 7 bases; bases outside gene matches: 10. The CDR3 covers 18 residues. Looked up from germline, CDR1 is SEHNR and CDR2 is FQNEAQ (reference sequence). CDR3 loop: CASSLPPRLAGGKNEQFF. CDR3 in DNA: TGTGCCAGCAGCTTACCCCCAAGACTAGCGGGAGGGAAAAATGAGCAGTTCTTC.

On this clonotype: One end of the junction is discordant with germline, which a read error may explain. This sequence joins TRBV5-1 and TRBJ1-6; 7 bases agree with TRBD1. There are 19 residues in the CDR3. Germline V gene sequence: CDR1 SGHRS, CDR2 YFSETQ. Written as DNA, the CDR3 is TGCGCCAGCATCTTGGATGGACAGGCCCGGAGGGGTTACAATTCACCCCTCCACTTT. Its protein is CASILDGQARRGYNSPLHF.

This chain links TRBV20-1 with TRBJ2-1; 8 bases fit TRBD2. Germline CDR1 is DFQATT and CDR2 is SNEGSKA (reference sequence). With V trimmed by 4 bases and J by 3 bases, 5 bases remained unmatched. The CDR3 runs 14 residues. CDR3 DNA: TGCAGTGCTATGAGCGGGACTAGCTACAATGAGCAGTTCTTC. Protein product: CSAMSGTSYNEQFF.

The table lists this clonotype with many counts. The chain employs TRBV5-1 and TRBJ2-3; 7 bases are a match to TRBD2. CDR3 length: 17 residues. Germline CDR1 is SGHRS and CDR2 is YFSETQ. Trimming at V came to 3 bases and at J to 5 bases, leaving 15 bases not matched to a gene. CDR3 DNA: TGCGCCAGCAGCTCTCCCCCCGGCGGGAGTTTGGAAGATACGCAGTATTTT. Its protein is CASSSPPGGSLEDTQYF.

This clonotype was counted a few times. This chain joins TRBV15 and TRBJ2-2; the D gene is possibly TRBD2 (5 bases). The CDR3 length is 15 residues. Germline V gene data show CDR1 as LNHNV and CDR2 as YYDKDF (reference sequence). V lost 0 bases and J 7 bases, leaving 12 bases between the germline ends. The CDR3, as DNA: TGTGCCACCAGCAGAGATCGAGGGATTGGCGGGGAGCTGTTTTTT. This codes for CATSRDRGIGGELFF. The entire variable domain, with the rest obtained from reference TRBV15 and TRBJ2-2, is as follows: DAMVIQNPRYQVTQFGKPVTLSCSQTLNHNVMYWYQQKSSQAPKLLFHYYDKDFNNEADTPDNFQSRRPNTSFCFLDIRSPGLGDTAMYLCATSRDRGIGGELFFGEGSRLTVL.

The chain combines TRBV5-1 with TRBJ2-2; D is ambiguous. V shed 4 bases and J shed 5 bases, with 12 bases lying between them. Germline V gene data show CDR1 as SGHRS and CDR2 as YFSETQ. There are 14 residues in the CDR3. The CDR3 bases are TGCGCCAGCAGCCCTGCATCCGTTACCGGGGAGCTGTTTTTT. This translates into CASSPASVTGELFF.

This clonotype was seen ten or more times. The chain employs TRBV7-3 and TRBJ2-1, with 7 bases fitting TRBD1. CDR1 and CDR2 from the germline V gene are SGHTA and FQGTGA. The CDR3 is 13 amino acids. Unmatched junction bases numbered 2, after V lost 5 bases and J lost 4 bases. CDR3 bases: TGTGCCAGCAGCCCGGGACAGTACAATGAGCAGTTCTTC. Translated, it gives CASSPGQYNEQFF.

The chain recombines TRBV10-3 with TRBJ1-2; D unclear. V lost 3 bases and J lost 10, with 9 bases in between. This CDR3 has 11 residues. Per germline, CDR1 ENHRY and CDR2 SYGVKD. CDR3 nucleotides: TGTGCCATCAGTGACTTTCCCACCTACACCTTC. Amino acids: CAISDFPTYTF.

The table lists this clonotype with a few counts. The chain employs TRBV7-9 and TRBJ1-2; TRBD1 agrees at 8 bases. Looked up from germline, CDR1 is SEHNR and CDR2 is FQNEAQ (reference sequence). This CDR3 region has 16 residues. Trimming removed 5 bases from V and 5 bases from J; junction bases left unmatched: 13. The CDR3 bases are TGTGCCAGCAGCCTTGGCTCCGGGACAGGATATTATGGCTACACCTTC. Translation gives CASSLGSGTGYYGYTF.

The CDR3 reads CASSFGWSGEAFF. Written as DNA, the CDR3 is TGTGCCAGCAGTTTTGGTTGGTCCGGTGAAGCTTTCTTT. The chain carries TRBV12-3 or TRBV12-4 and TRBJ1-1; D ambiguous. The length of the CDR3 is 13 residues. V was cut by 3 bases and J by 7 bases, with 12 bases left in between.

This clonotype was observed a handful of times. The chain links TRBV6-5 to TRBJ2-3; D possibly corresponds to TRBD2 (7 bases). This CDR3 contains 17 residues. With 0 bases removed from V and 1 base from J, the gap between germline ends came to 14 bases. Germline V lookup: CDR1 MNHEY, CDR2 SVGAGI. CDR3 sequence (DNA): TGTGCCAGCAGTTACTCCTGGGGGGGGGGCGGCACAGATACGCAGTATTTT. Translation: CASSYSWGGGGTDTQYF.